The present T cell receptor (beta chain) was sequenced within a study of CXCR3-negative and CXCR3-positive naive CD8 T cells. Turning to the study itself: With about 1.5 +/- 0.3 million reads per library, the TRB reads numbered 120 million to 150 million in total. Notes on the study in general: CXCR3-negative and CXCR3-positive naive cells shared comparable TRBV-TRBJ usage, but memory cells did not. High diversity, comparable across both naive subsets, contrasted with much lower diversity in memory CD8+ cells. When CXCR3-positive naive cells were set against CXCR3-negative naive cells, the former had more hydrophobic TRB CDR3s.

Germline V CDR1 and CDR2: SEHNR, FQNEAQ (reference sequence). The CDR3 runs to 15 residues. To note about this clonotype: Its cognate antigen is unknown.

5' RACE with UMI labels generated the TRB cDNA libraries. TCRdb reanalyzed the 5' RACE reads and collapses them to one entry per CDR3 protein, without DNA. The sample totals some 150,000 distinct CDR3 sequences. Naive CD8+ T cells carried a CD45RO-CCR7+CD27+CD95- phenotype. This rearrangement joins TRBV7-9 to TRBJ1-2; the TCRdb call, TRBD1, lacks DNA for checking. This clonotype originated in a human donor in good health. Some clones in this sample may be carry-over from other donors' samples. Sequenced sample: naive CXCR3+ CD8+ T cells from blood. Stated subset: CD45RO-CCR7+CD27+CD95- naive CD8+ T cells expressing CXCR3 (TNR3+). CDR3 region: CASSSGPGTNYGYTF.